This entry concerns a single T cell receptor beta chain. What it recognizes is unknown. This sample stems from a study of T cells in Graves' hyperthyroidism and ophthalmopathy. Findings and caveats of the study: Researchers found most expanded thyroid clonotypes above 0.001 in blood as well.

Amplification of TCR beta CDR3 regions was performed using RNA transcripts as template. The HTBI primer set served for first-round RT-PCR of the TCR CDR3. Each CDR3 protein is one row after TCRdb ran MiXCR on the multiplex PCR reads. The table has hundreds of thousands of distinct CDR3 sequences, about 43% seen once. Patients were excluded for uncontrolled infection, other autoimmune disease, pregnancy or lactation. Germline CDR1 and CDR2: LNHDA and SQIVND (reference sequence). The CDR3 is made up of 13 amino acids. V was clipped by 6 bases and J by 5 bases, with 14 bases between them. Sequencing used peripheral blood or thyroid tissue (not recorded which). The V and J genes are TRBV19 and TRBJ2-7, with D tentatively TRBD2 (7 bases). This receptor was obtained from a woman aged 18-30 years with Graves' hyperthyroidism. CDR3 nucleotides: TGTGCCAGTAGCCTCGGCGGGGGCCACGAGCAGTACTTC. This encodes CASSLGGGHEQYF.